This T cell receptor beta chain was profiled in a study of cytomegalovirus exposure and HLA in healthy donors (dated by TCRdb to 2017 to 2019). Regarding the study in general: An earlier analysis of 587 of the donors reported 250 to 350 Gb of sequence data and 120 million or so unique TCR beta sequences from 150 million to 200 million T cells. Typing coverage varied by locus: about 620-630 donors for A, B, C, DRB1 and DQB1; around 560 for DQA1; about 600 for DPA1; around 450 for DPB1. In addition to the first cohort of approximately 670 subjects, a separate validation cohort of over 90 different subjects was used. The study aimed to test whether cataloging public T cell receptors could reveal signatures of past pathogen exposure. The later analysis used no new phenotypic data to find candidate immune exposures, relying instead on TCR beta sequences and their occurrence across donors. An earlier analysis of around 580 of the donors used high-throughput TCR beta sequencing to judge whether each TCR beta V gene segment behaved as functional or pseudogenic. The study combined high-throughput TCR immunosequencing, statistical association of individual TCRs with disease status, and machine learning to predict cytomegalovirus infection status. In a later genetic analysis, genome-wide SNP genotypes for about 65% of the 666 donors were used, and that subset was treated as a discovery cohort. All discovery cohort repertoires had been generated on a single sequencing platform. Among the roughly 390 genotyped donors, 81% belonged to the genetic ancestry cluster associated with self-reported Caucasian donors. Donor age, sex, ethnicity and CMV serostatus were compiled alongside the repertoire data. Roughly 300 gigabases of sequencing data and approximately 80 million unique TCR sequences were included in an early release covering about 600 HLA-typed donors. A later analysis re-examined previously published TCR beta repertoires from roughly 650 donors and added high-resolution HLA genotyping to investigate patterns of TCR occurrence. The study used immunosequencing to profile the T cell repertoires of 666 subjects and linked those repertoires to cytomegalovirus serostatus. Among under 450 genotyped donors of the cohort, an average of approximately 250,000 unique TCR beta nucleotide sequences were sequenced per donor, roughly a sixth of them non-productive. Both class I and class II loci were covered by HLA typing, at four-digit resolution. Four to six DR-DQ haplotypes were handled as single units for association and clustering, since linkage in the cohort was strong.

About this clone itself: Its antigen has not been determined. Base qualities were left out, and no much larger clone turns up one base away.

From the germline V gene, CDR1 is SGHVS and CDR2 is FNYEAQ. The CDR3 contains 13 residues, cysteine and phenylalanine counted. The kept DNA is CDR3 alone, 39 bases in frame from the first base. V lost 5 bases and J lost 12 bases; the stretch between them is 17 bases long. What the work shows at the level of the full study, not this receptor alone: An earlier analysis of approximately 590 of the donors showed that most TCR beta V segments appeared in productive rearrangements either about 87% or about 30% of the time, which broadly matched IMGT annotations. The only immune exposure information available for the cohort was CMV serostatus. Correlated functional status among segregating V segments might be attributable to linkage disequilibrium, but an unknown experimental factor could not be ruled out. Because HLA typing was missing for some donors at each locus, association tests included only the typed subset. Seventeen rarely observed V segments, including chromosome 9 orphons, were excluded from the earlier analysis of about 500 of the donors because counts were too low. This cohort had only TCR beta chains sequenced, and the lack of alpha or paired-chain data limited which features could be detected. In a later analysis, HLA-associated TCR beta chains showed more clonal expansion and lower generation probabilities than non-associated chains that were equally common. Strong co-occurrence of HLA alleles, especially DR and DQ, made assigning TCR associations to individual alleles difficult. Presence/absence analyses assumed roughly uniform sequencing depth across donors, an assumption that may not hold. The sequencing pipeline was judged likely to have produced a cluster of highly shared sequence variants as a technical artifact. In a later genetic analysis, a missense DCLRE1C variant was associated with V-gene and J-gene trimming of TCR beta chains, and the association was replicated in an independent cohort. Most TCR sequences were seen in very few donors, while some public TCRs were found in many individuals. In a later analysis, about 16,000 TCR beta sequences were associated with specific HLA alleles at a false discovery rate of 0.05. In the study, about 150 TCR beta chains were listed as associated with cytomegalovirus. The classifier was reported to diagnose cytomegalovirus status with high specificity and sensitivity in both the original cohort and the validation cohort. In a later analysis, the rate of TCR association differed among HLA loci, with DRB1 alleles having the most associated TCRs and HLA-C alleles having the fewest. Because the 87-base-pair reads could not distinguish some IMGT-functional V segments, including TRBV6-2 and TRBV6-3, those segments were excluded. Compared with the approximately 710-donor mean, donors in an Asian-associated ancestry cluster had fewer N-insertions in productive TCRs, according to a later genetic analysis. A further reported finding was that TCR beta sequences accurately predicted the HLA-A and HLA-B alleles for most subjects in the first cohort. In vitro tests confirmed that a few of the cytomegalovirus-associated TCR beta chains recognize cytomegalovirus antigens. In a later analysis, several top co-occurrence clusters were reported to appear linked to parvovirus B19, influenza, CMV and Epstein-Barr virus. A later analysis found that most CMV-associated TCR beta chains appeared HLA-restricted, with HLA associations seemingly driven largely by CMV exposure. The authors suggested that the approach could potentially be extended to other disease states and immunological phenotypes.

Preparation of the library involved the immunoSEQ multiplex PCR assay. The multiplex PCR relied on a mix of 60 forward primers for TCR Vbeta segments and 13 reverse primers for TCR Jbeta segments. The CDR3 region of rearranged TCR beta genes was amplified from genomic DNA by a multiplex PCR assay. The Illumina HiSeq System was used to sequence the amplified TCR beta libraries as 87-base-pair reads. Concerning the study's data processing: In a later analysis, some 80 million unique TCR beta chains were counted across the roughly 700 repertoires, and roughly 11 million of these chains were shared by at least two donors. Raw reads were error-corrected and collapsed into unique sequences with a nearest-neighbor algorithm that merged closely related sequences to remove PCR and sequencing errors. CDR3 sequences were aligned to IMGT reference sequences to assign V, D and J gene segments. For a sequence to be retained, a match of at least six nucleotides was required to both a V gene segment and a J gene segment. A rearrangement was called productive if the CDR3 had no stop codons and remained in frame with V and J, and every other rearrangement was called non-productive. Following IMGT convention, CDR3 was defined as the stretch from the second conserved V-encoded cysteine to the conserved J-encoded phenylalanine. The earlier analysis of about 530 of the donors excluded any sequence lacking an unambiguous match to a single V gene segment. In an earlier analysis of 587 of the donors, V segments were called functional above 56.7% productive rearrangements and were called segregating when the between-donor standard deviation exceeded 5%. To diagnose cytomegalovirus status from the catalog of TCR beta chain sequences, a statistical classification framework was built. A later analysis assigned V and J genes by comparing TCR nucleotide sequences with IMGT/GENE-DB human TR gene sequences. The TCRdist pipeline was used in a later analysis to assign CDR3 sequences and most-parsimonious VDJ recombination scenarios. In a later analysis, every TCR beta chain was defined by the combination of its CDR3 amino acid sequence and its V-gene family, and reads without a unique V-gene family were dropped. To address suspected cross-contamination and a sequencing artifact, a later analysis removed 550 to 750 highly shared, low-generation-probability nucleotide sequences. In a later analysis, a clonal expansion index was calculated for each public chain from normalized within-repertoire ranks of inferred template counts. In a later analysis, generation probabilities were computed using a VDJ recombination model fitted to out-of-frame rearrangements, and the results were checked against IGoR. In a later analysis, hypergeometric tests were used to score TCR-TCR, TCR-HLA and TCR-CMV co-occurrence, with a repertoire-size bias correction applied to TCR pairs. To estimate false discovery rates, a later analysis permuted the HLA or CMV assignments 20 times. In a later analysis, co-occurring TCRs were grouped using DBSCAN, and TCRdist sequence similarity was added for clustering within HLA-allele-positive subsets. Repertoires with fewer than 30,000 or more than 120,000 public chains were left out of co-occurrence clustering, as were five repertoires with anomalous nucleotide sharing. The table was pulled from immuneACCESS by TCRdb, which kept in-frame rearrangements only. Such tables lose some clones; where checked, under half of the loss comes from unresolved V genes, and the rest has no known cause. V, J and clone size reflect that table, while D and trimming were determined from the DNA. A total of about 93,000 clones appear in this sample, just under 80% of them only once. 7.3% of the sample is in the top ten clones.

The cohort comprised approximately 700 healthy bone marrow donors. All cohort members were sampled while nominally healthy, although unrecorded immune exposures were likely present. The donor tested CMV seronegative and was one of the 352 seronegative cohort members. Each donor provided a peripheral blood sample, and peripheral blood mononuclear cells were used for TCR beta sequencing. The Qiagen DNeasy Blood Extraction Kit was used to extract genomic DNA from the blood cell samples. Sequencing used PBMCs. The source of this sequence is a man aged 30-40 years in good health and CMV-seronegative. The rearrangement joined TRBV7-6 to TRBJ2-1; D gene: possibly TRBD1, on 5 matching bases. The encoded CDR3 is CASSPSEFTGQFF. At the DNA level, the sequence is TGTGCCAGCAGCCCGAGTGAGTTTACAGGGCAGTTCTTC. Outside the CDR3, residues come from the reference TRBV7-6 and TRBJ2-1 proteins, so the full variable domain is: GAGVSQSPRYKVTKRGQDVALRCDPISGHVSLYWYRQALGQGPEFLTYFNYEAQQDKSGLPNDRFSAERPEGSISTLTIQRTEQRDSAMYRCASSPSEFTGQFFGPGTRLTVL.